This T cell receptor (beta chain) was documented in a study of persistence of HIV-infected CD4 T cells. The stimulus was an HIV-1 Gag 15-mer peptide pool, about 1 ug/peptide/mL. Sorted nonresponding memory CD4+ T cells were CD40L-negative, CD69-negative, CD45RO-high. Germline CDR1 LGHNA, CDR2 YNFKEQ. Trimming took off 6 bases at V and 1 base at J, with 16 bases between the two ends. This CDR3 region has 16 residues. This was the immunoSEQ version 4 assay in survey mode. TCRdb's copy holds only in-frame clones and misses some; the assay was immunoSEQ multiplex PCR. Here the sample spans more than 30,000 clones, 75% to 85% being singletons. With respect to this clone: The antigen remains undetermined.

The V call is TRBV4-2, the J call TRBJ2-1; TRBD2 might be the D (6 bases). The sequencing here drew on cultured CD4+ T cells from PBMCs, taken from a patient who received antiretroviral therapy. This receptor was obtained from an adult with HIV. The donor label of this sample is uncertain. The CDR3 loop is CASRGRGATSYNEQFF. As DNA, the CDR3 is TGTGCCAGCAGAGGGCGGGGAGCCACATCCTACAATGAGCAGTTCTTC.